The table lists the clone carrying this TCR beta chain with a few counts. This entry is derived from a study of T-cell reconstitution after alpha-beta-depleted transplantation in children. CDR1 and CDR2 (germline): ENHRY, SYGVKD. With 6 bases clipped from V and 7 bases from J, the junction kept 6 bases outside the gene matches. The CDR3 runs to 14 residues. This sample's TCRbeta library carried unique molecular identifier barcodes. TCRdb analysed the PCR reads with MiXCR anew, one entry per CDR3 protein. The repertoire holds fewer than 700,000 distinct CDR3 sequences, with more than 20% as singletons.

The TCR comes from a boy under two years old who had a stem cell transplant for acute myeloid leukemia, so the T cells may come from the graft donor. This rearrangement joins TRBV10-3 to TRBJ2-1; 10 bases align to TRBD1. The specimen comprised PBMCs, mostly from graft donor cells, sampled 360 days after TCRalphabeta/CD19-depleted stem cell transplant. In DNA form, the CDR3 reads TGTGCCATCAGCCTGGGACAGGGGAGAAATGAGCAGTTCTTC. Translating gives CAISLGQGRNEQFF.